The 17 T cell receptor beta chains reported below all come from one sample, sequenced in a study of blood T cell repertoires in COVID-19. Generated by immunoSEQ multiplex PCR, the TCRdb table keeps only in-frame clones and is missing some. The data show 130,000 or so clones, around four fifths seen once. The sequencing sample was made of PBMCs or T cells enriched from blood (not recorded which). The receptors here all came from a man aged 25 to 45 who had recovered from COVID-19.

This chain connects TRBV2 to TRBJ2-1; D is possibly TRBD2 (5 bases). Germline V gene sequence: CDR1 SNHLY, CDR2 FYNNEI. Trimming stripped 5 bases from V and 6 bases from J, with 20 bases between. The CDR3 sequence is 16 residues long. The CDR3 nucleotides read TGTGCCAGCAGTTACAACGGGATTAACCCCACCAATGAGCAGTTCTTC. Translated: CASSYNGINPTNEQFF. The whole variable domain, remainder taken from reference TRBV2 and TRBJ2-1, is EPEVTQTPSHQVTQMGQEVILRCVPISNHLYFYWYRQILGQKVEFLVSFYNNEISEKSEIFDDQFSVERPDGSNFTLKIRSTKLEDSAMYFCASSYNGINPTNEQFFGPGTRLTVL.

The chain links TRBV5-5 to TRBJ1-1; unclear D gene. Germline values: CDR1 SGHKS, CDR2 YYEKEE (reference sequence). V was pared by 4 bases and J by 3 bases, with 13 bases between. CDR3 length: 14 amino acids. The CDR3 coding sequence is TGTGCCAGCAGCCGAAGGCAGGCAGACACTGAAGCTTTCTTT. This translates into CASSRRQADTEAFF.

The chain joins TRBV7-9 to TRBJ1-5, with 7 bases matching TRBD1. J lost 3 bases, V lost 1 base, and 3 bases had no gene match. Germline V gene sequence: CDR1 SEHNR, CDR2 FQNEAQ (reference sequence). CDR3 length equals 15 residues. CDR3 in DNA: TGTGCCAGCAGCTTAGACAGGGGTTACAATCAGCCCCAGCATTTT. It is translated as CASSLDRGYNQPQHF.

The J gene is TRBJ1-1, the V gene TRBV19, with D unclear. V gave up 5 bases and J gave up 0 bases, with 13 bases separating them. CDR3 size: 15 residues. Germline CDR1 LNHDA, CDR2 SQIVND (reference sequence). The CDR3 nucleotides read TGTGCCAGTAGTTTTAACAGCTACATGAACACTGAAGCTTTCTTT. Its translation is CASSFNSYMNTEAFF. The variable domain in full, with the rest retrieved from reference TRBV19 and TRBJ1-1, is DGGITQSPKYLFRKEGQNVTLSCEQNLNHDAMYWYRQDPGQGLRLIYYSQIVNDFQKGDIAEGYSVSREKKESFPLTVTSAQKNPTAFYLCASSFNSYMNTEAFFGQGTRLTVV.

This clone has a handful of counts. This chain links TRBV7-9 with TRBJ1-2, with D possibly being TRBD1 (6 bases). Germline V lookup: CDR1 SEHNR, CDR2 FQNEAQ (reference sequence). The CDR3 is 14 residues long. V was pared by 5 bases and J by 8 bases, with 18 bases between. The DNA for the CDR3 is TGTGCCAGCAGCCCGAGTGACACGGACAGAGGCTACACCTTC. Encoded protein: CASSPSDTDRGYTF.

The chain carries TRBV2 and TRBJ1-1; 10 nucleotides match TRBD1. Germline V gene sequence: CDR1 SNHLY, CDR2 FYNNEI. V shed 6 bases and J 3 bases; nucleotides not matched to a gene: 16. This CDR3 spans 18 amino acids. The CDR3 region is CASRKAGTGEVRDTEAFF. In DNA form, the CDR3 reads TGTGCCAGCAGGAAGGCGGGGACAGGGGAGGTTCGGGACACTGAAGCTTTCTTT.

The CDR3 DNA reads TGTGCCAGCTCAGCGGGGGTGGGCACTGAAGCTTTCTTT. It specifies CASSAGVGTEAFF. The V call is TRBV27, the J call TRBJ1-1, with D perhaps matching TRBD1 (5 bases). V dropped 8 bases and J dropped 4 bases, with 14 bases sitting between them. Germline lookup yields CDR1 MNHEY and CDR2 SMNVEV (reference sequence). The CDR3 spans 13 residues.

The V call is TRBV5-4, the J call TRBJ2-7; the D gene is possibly TRBD2 (6 bases). Trimming took off 2 bases at V and 3 bases at J, with 9 bases between the two ends. Germline V gene sequence: CDR1 SGHNT, CDR2 YYREEE (reference sequence). The CDR3 is made up of 13 amino acids. The CDR3 bases are TGTGCCAGCAGCTTTACGGGGGACTACGAGCAGTACTTC. It encodes CASSFTGDYEQYF.

The V gene is TRBV2, the J gene TRBJ1-1, with D unresolved. V dropped 6 bases and J dropped 11 bases, with 10 bases sitting between them. This CDR3 has 10 amino acids. Germline assignment: CDR1 SNHLY and CDR2 FYNNEI. The CDR3 protein is CASRELMAFF. For the CDR3, the DNA is TGTGCCAGCAGGGAATTAATGGCTTTCTTT.

The chain carries TRBV14 and TRBJ1-2; tentatively, D is TRBD1 (6 bases). V lost 3 bases and J lost 13, with 21 bases in between. The CDR3 length is 14 residues. Germline CDR1 SGHDN, CDR2 FVKESK. The CDR3 DNA follows: TGTGCCAGCAGCCAGAGCTTACCTACAGGGATCCCCACCTTC. Amino acid sequence: CASSQSLPTGIPTF.

This clone turned up a few times. The chain uses TRBV11-2 and TRBJ1-2, with 9 bases lining up with TRBD1. CDR3 length: 15 amino acids. The V and J ends lost 3 bases and 7 bases, in that order; junction bases with no gene match: 9. Germline V gene sequence: CDR1 SGHAT, CDR2 FQNNGV. The chain's CDR3 is CASSFGDREEGGYTF. CDR3 nucleotide sequence: TGTGCCAGCAGCTTCGGGGACAGGGAAGAGGGTGGCTACACCTTC.

The chain is built from TRBV19 and TRBJ2-1, with D tentatively TRBD2 (6 bases). In germline, CDR1 is LNHDA, CDR2 SQIVND (reference sequence). CDR3 size: 15 residues. V gave up 0 bases and J gave up 9 bases, with 15 bases separating them. The CDR3 bases are TGTGCCAGTAGTATAGAGGTAGTACGGGGAGGTGAGCAGTTCTTC. Translation: CASSIEVVRGGEQFF.

The chain carries TRBV5-1 and TRBJ1-1; D might be TRBD1 (6 bases). Germline CDR1 and CDR2: SGHRS and YFSETQ. The V end lost 1 base, the J end lost 1 base, and 14 bases lay between the germline ends. This CDR3 comprises 16 residues. The CDR3 DNA is TGCGCCAGCAGCTTGCTTCTCGGGGGGCAGAACACTGAAGCTTTCTTT. It encodes CASSLLLGGQNTEAFF.

The chain links TRBV6-6 to TRBJ2-5; TRBD2 matches 8 bases. The CDR3 contains 14 residues. CDR1 is MNHNY, CDR2 SVGAGI, per germline (reference sequence). The junction had 4 bases not matched to a gene; V was cut back by 6 bases and J by 1 base. The CDR3 spells CASRESGSQETQYF. CDR3 DNA sequence: TGTGCCAGCAGGGAAAGCGGGAGCCAAGAGACCCAGTACTTC.

This chain joins TRBV5-1 and TRBJ1-5; D gene ambiguous. Germline lookup yields CDR1 SGHRS and CDR2 YFSETQ. The length of the CDR3 is 15 residues. Deletions cut 0 bases from V and 0 bases from J, with 7 bases between. DNA of the CDR3: TGCGCCAGCAGCTTGGTTGCGGGTAGCAATCAGCCCCAGCATTTT. This encodes CASSLVAGSNQPQHF.

CDR3 nucleotide sequence: TGTGCTAGTGGTTCCCGTCCACTCCTGGATACGCAGTATTTT. Translated: CASGSRPLLDTQYF. V is TRBV12-5 and J is TRBJ2-3; D gene ambiguous. V was cut by 4 bases and J by 6 bases, with 14 bases left in between. This CDR3 region has 14 residues. The V gene's germline CDR1 is LGHNT and CDR2 FRNRAP.

V usage is TRBV5-6 and J usage is TRBJ2-3, with a weak D call TRBD2 (5 bases). CDR1 SGHDT and CDR2 YYEEEE come from the germline V gene. The CDR3 loop spans 14 amino acids. Trimming left V 0 bases short and J 6 bases short, with 11 bases between. The CDR3 bases are TGTGCCAGCAGCTTGGAAGGACTTCTCGATACGCAGTATTTT. Translated: CASSLEGLLDTQYF.